Following are 10 T cell receptor beta chains from one sample sequenced in a study of cytomegalovirus exposure and HLA in healthy donors. The PCR ran on 60 Vbeta and 13 Jbeta primers. Clones were read by immunoSEQ multiplex PCR, and TCRdb kept only the in-frame ones, dropping some. The sample records 100,000 to 150,000 clones, around 81% being singletons. The sample was PBMCs. The receptors shown here come from a man aged 18-30 years in good health and CMV-seronegative.

This sequence joins TRBV7-8 and TRBJ2-1, with 10 bases matching TRBD1. V gave up 2 bases and J gave up 9 bases; unmatched junction bases: 4. The V gene's germline CDR1 is SGHVS and CDR2 FQNEAQ. The CDR3 has 14 residues. CDR3 DNA sequence: TGTGCCAGCAGCTTACCGGGACAGGGGAGTGAGCAGTTCTTC. Translated: CASSLPGQGSEQFF.

The chain links TRBV30 to TRBJ1-1; possibly TRBD1 for D (5 bases). CDR3 length: 14 residues. V dropped 8 bases and J dropped 5 bases, with 21 bases sitting between them. Per the germline V gene, CDR1 is GTSNPN and CDR2 is SVGIG (reference sequence). CDR3 nucleotide sequence: TGTGCCCACGCTATTGGGGGGACTGGTACTGAAGCTTTCTTT. Translating it yields CAHAIGGTGTEAFF.

This sequence joins TRBV7-9 and TRBJ1-6; D unclear. The CDR3 has 14 residues. In germline, CDR1 is SEHNR, CDR2 FQNEAQ (reference sequence). V was cut by 7 bases and J by 7 bases, with 14 bases left in between. The CDR3 region has the DNA TGTGCCAGCACAGAGTCCCTGGGCAATTCACCCCTCCACTTT. This codes for CASTESLGNSPLHF.

This chain connects TRBV4-3 to TRBJ2-7; 7 nucleotides line up with TRBD2. Germline values: CDR1 LGHNA, CDR2 YSLEER. With 1 base clipped from V and 1 base from J, the junction kept 7 bases outside the gene matches. The CDR3 loop spans 16 amino acids. In DNA form, the CDR3 reads TGCGCCAGCAGCCAAGTCCCGACGGGGGGATCCTACGAGCAGTACTTC. It translates to CASSQVPTGGSYEQYF.

The chain has TRBV6-5 and TRBJ2-1; a possible D gene is TRBD1 (6 bases). CDR1 and CDR2 (germline): MNHEY, SVGAGI. The CDR3 runs to 15 residues. With 6 bases removed from V and 0 bases from J, the gap between germline ends came to 12 bases. CDR3: CASRYDRSSYNEQFF. CDR3 bases: TGTGCCAGCAGATATGACAGGAGCTCCTACAATGAGCAGTTCTTC.

V is TRBV4-3 and J is TRBJ1-3; 7 positions match TRBD1. Germline assignment: CDR1 LGHNA and CDR2 YSLEER. After removal of 4 bases from V and 2 bases from J, the junction contained 5 bases not matched to a gene. CDR3 length: 15 amino acids. CDR3 loop: CASSRTTGPGNTIYF. CDR3 nucleotides: TGCGCCAGCAGCCGAACGACAGGGCCTGGAAACACCATATATTTT.

J is TRBJ1-1 and V is TRBV5-1; D unclear. This CDR3 spans 15 amino acids. Germline assignment: CDR1 SGHRS and CDR2 YFSETQ. V dropped 0 bases and J dropped 0 bases, with 9 bases sitting between them. The CDR3 DNA reads TGCGCCAGCAGCTTGGAACGGTCGATGAACACTGAAGCTTTCTTT. It translates to CASSLERSMNTEAFF.

This rearrangement joins TRBV9 to TRBJ2-7; 7 bases map to TRBD1. Germline V CDR1 and CDR2: SGDLS, YYNGEE. The CDR3 has 15 residues. The V and J ends lost 0 bases and 5 bases, in that order; junction bases with no gene match: 8. CDR3 sequence (DNA): TGTGCCAGCAGCGTAGCGTCAGGGGGACACAACGAGCAGTACTTC. Translation: CASSVASGGHNEQYF.

The chain combines TRBV4-2 with TRBJ2-1; 11 bases match TRBD2. Germline CDR1 is LGHNA and CDR2 is YNFKEQ. V was clipped by 5 bases and J by 3 bases; unmatched bases: 6. The CDR3 runs to 16 residues. The CDR3 DNA sequence: TGTGCCAGCAGCAGTAGCGGGACTAGCGGCTACAATGAGCAGTTCTTC. It codes for CASSSSGTSGYNEQFF.

The CDR3: CASSDDRGLDLGNQPQHF. CDR3 coding DNA: TGTGCCAGCAGCGATGACAGGGGGCTAGACTTGGGCAATCAGCCCCAGCATTTT. The chain combines TRBV11-2 with TRBJ1-5, with 10 bases lining up with TRBD1. V lost 5 bases and J lost 2; bases outside the gene matches: 12. The V gene's germline CDR1 is SGHAT and CDR2 FQNNGV. The CDR3 is made up of 18 amino acids.